The source of this T cell receptor (beta chain) is a study of T-cell reconstitution after alpha-beta-depleted transplantation in children (dated by TCRdb to 2015 to 2016). At the level of the whole study: T-cell immune reconstitution after TCRalphabeta/CD19-depleted allogeneic hematopoietic cell transplantation in children was quantitatively tracked in the study by means of TCR repertoire profiling.

Points on this clonotype: This receptor's antigen is unknown. Nothing much larger sits one base from this clone, and base qualities are not available.

V and J are truncated by 1 base and 2 bases respectively, leaving an intervening sequence of 15 bases. There are 16 amino acids in the CDR3, from cysteine to phenylalanine inclusive. The DNA shown is the 48-base CDR3, in frame from base 1. CDR1 and CDR2 are read off the germline V gene as SGHNT and YENEEA. The method behind the library was PCR. TCRdb shows the sequencer as Illumina HiSeq 2500. To normalize quantification of the TCRbeta repertoire, the TCR libraries were built with molecular barcoding that relied on unique molecular identifiers. The public reads were quality trimmed at Q25 with fastp and then assembled into clones with MiXCR by TCRdb, keeping productive beta chains. Each entry is one CDR3 protein sequence, shown with its most common DNA and genes. The sample contains some 490,000 distinct CDR3 sequences, approximately 13% of them found a single time. In total, the top ten clones hold around 6.1% of the sample.

This clonotype was obtained from a human donor who donated a stem cell graft to a child with combined immunodeficiency. This sample comprised PBMCs from the stem cell graft donor, obtained from the stem cell graft. The chain uses TRBV11-3 and TRBJ2-7, with TRBD1 tentatively as D gene (5 bases match). In nucleotides, the sequence is TGTGCCAGCAGCTTAGCTGGGCCAGGGAATCCCTACGAGCAGTACTTC. The translation is CASSLAGPGNPYEQYF. The entire variable domain, with the stretches around the CDR3 drawn from the reference TRBV11-3 and TRBJ2-7 proteins, is EAGVVQSPRYKIIEKKQPVAFWCNPISGHNTLYWYLQNLGQGPELLIRYENEEAVDDSQLPKDRFSAERLKGVDSTLKIQPAELGDSAVYLCASSLAGPGNPYEQYFGPGTRLTVT.